The clone carrying this T cell receptor beta chain was counted between two and nine times. The time point is: newly diagnosed GD, antithyroid drugs for less than 3 months. RNA isolated from PBMCs was used to make the TCR library. CDR3 length: 17 residues. Germline V lookup: CDR1 SGHVS, CDR2 FNYEAQ. Trimming took 0 bases from V and 1 from J, leaving 12 bases between them. This sample stems from a study of regulatory T cells in long-lasting Graves disease. Building of the TCR beta libraries involved iRepertoire HTBI primers and Arm-PCR of CDR3 regions. Original analysis: Detected in the samples were around 62 TRBV and 14 TRBJ segments. TCRdb reprocessed the multiplex PCR reads with MiXCR, giving one entry per CDR3 protein. The V and J calls reflect TCRdb's pipeline rather than the authors' work. The sample includes fewer than 350,000 distinct CDR3 sequences, over 15% of them seen just once.

This chain joins TRBV7-6 and TRBJ2-2, with D unclear. This material consisted of peripheral blood mononuclear cells (PBMCs), taken at new diagnosis, from a patient treated with antithyroid drugs. The TCR comes from a female donor with Graves disease. CDR3 in DNA: TGTGCCAGCAGCTTAGCGCGAGAGACGGGGAACACCGGGGAGCTGTTTTTT. Protein product: CASSLARETGNTGELFF.